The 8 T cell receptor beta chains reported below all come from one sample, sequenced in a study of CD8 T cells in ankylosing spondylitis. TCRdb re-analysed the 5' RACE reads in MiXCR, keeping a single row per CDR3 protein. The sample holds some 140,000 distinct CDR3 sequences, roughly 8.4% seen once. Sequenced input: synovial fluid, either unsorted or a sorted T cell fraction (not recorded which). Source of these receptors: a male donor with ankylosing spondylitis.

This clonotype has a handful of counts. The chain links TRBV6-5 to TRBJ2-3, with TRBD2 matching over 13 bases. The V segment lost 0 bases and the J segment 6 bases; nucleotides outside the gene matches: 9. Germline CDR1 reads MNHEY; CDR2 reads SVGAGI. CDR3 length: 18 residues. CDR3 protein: CASSYSGRTSGSGDTQYF. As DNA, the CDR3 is TGTGCCAGCAGTTACTCGGGCCGGACTAGCGGGAGCGGGGATACGCAGTATTTT.

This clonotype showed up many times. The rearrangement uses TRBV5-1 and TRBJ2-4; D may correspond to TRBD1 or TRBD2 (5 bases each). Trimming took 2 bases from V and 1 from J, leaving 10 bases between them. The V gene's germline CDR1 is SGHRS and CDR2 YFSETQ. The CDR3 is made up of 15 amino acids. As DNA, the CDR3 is TGCGCCAGCAGCTTTATGGGACCGGCCAAAAACATTCAGTACTTC. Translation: CASSFMGPAKNIQYF.

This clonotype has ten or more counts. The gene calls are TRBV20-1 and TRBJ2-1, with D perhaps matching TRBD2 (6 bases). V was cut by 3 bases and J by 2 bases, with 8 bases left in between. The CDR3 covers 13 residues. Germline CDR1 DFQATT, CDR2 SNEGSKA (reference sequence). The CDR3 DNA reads TGCAGTGCTAGCGGGAGAGCCTACAATGAGCAGTTCTTC. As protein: CSASGRAYNEQFF.

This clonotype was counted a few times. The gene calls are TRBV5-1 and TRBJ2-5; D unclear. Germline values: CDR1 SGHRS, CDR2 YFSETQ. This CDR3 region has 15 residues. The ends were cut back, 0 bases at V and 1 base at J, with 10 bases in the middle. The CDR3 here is CASSLEAAPQETQYF. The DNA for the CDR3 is TGCGCCAGCAGCTTGGAGGCAGCCCCCCAAGAGACCCAGTACTTC.

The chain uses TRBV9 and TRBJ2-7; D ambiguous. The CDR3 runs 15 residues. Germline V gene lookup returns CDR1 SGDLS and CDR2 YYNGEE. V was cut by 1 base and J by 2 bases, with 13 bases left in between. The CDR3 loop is CASSVSDGGTYEQYF. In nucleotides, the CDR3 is TGTGCCAGCAGCGTATCTGACGGTGGGACCTACGAGCAGTACTTC. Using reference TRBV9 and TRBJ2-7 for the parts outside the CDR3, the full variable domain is DSGVTQTPKHLITATGQRVTLRCSPRSGDLSVYWYQQSLDQGLQFLIQYYNGEERAKGNILERFSAQQFPDLHSELNLSSLELGDSALYFCASSVSDGGTYEQYFGPGTRLTVT.

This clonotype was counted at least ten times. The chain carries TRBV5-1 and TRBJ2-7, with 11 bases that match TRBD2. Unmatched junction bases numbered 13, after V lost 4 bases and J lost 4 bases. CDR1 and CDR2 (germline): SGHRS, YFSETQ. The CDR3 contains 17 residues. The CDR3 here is CASSLRSSTSGKYEQYF. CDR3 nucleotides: TGCGCCAGCAGCCTACGCTCATCGACTAGCGGGAAATACGAGCAGTACTTC.

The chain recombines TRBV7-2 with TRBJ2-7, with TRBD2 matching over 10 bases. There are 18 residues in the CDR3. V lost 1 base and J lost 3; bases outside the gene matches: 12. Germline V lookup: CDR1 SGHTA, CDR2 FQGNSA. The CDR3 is CASSLGLAGEADFYEQYF. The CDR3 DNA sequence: TGTGCCAGCAGCTTAGGGCTAGCGGGGGAAGCTGACTTCTACGAGCAGTACTTC.

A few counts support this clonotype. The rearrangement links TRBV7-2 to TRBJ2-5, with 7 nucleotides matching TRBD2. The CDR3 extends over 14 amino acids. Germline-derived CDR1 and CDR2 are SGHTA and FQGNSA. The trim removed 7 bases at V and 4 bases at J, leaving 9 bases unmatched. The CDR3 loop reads CASKPAGAGETQYF. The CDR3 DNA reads TGTGCCAGCAAACCCGCGGGAGCGGGAGAGACCCAGTACTTC.